What follows are 10 T cell receptor beta chains derived from one specimen sequenced in a study of T-cell memory formation after mild COVID-19. A single record per CDR3 protein comes from TCRdb applying MiXCR to the 5' RACE reads. The table lists under 450,000 distinct CDR3 sequences, 20% to 25% of them singletons, with less than 15% in the top ten. Sample: PBMCs or a T cell subset sorted from them (not recorded which). Every receptor here comes from an adult woman who had mild COVID-19 (a few samples of this study predate the infection). Cell type and time point are not known.

With regard to this clonotype: A read error may account for a junction end that differs from germline. The CDR3 here is CAIMSVNSYTEQFF. The CDR3 DNA reads TGTGCCATCATGTCTGTCAACTCCTACACTGAGCAGTTCTTC. The rearrangement uses TRBV10-3 and TRBJ2-1; no clear D gene. CDR1 and CDR2 (germline): ENHRY, SYGVKD. The CDR3 has 14 amino acids.

Only a few counts were recorded for this clonotype. CDR3 coding DNA: TGTGCCATCAGTGGTTGGGGGGGCAACTACGAGCAGTACTTC. It is translated as CAISGWGGNYEQYF. This chain links TRBV10-3 with TRBJ2-7, with D possibly being TRBD2 (7 bases). Germline CDR1 reads ENHRY; CDR2 reads SYGVKD. With 4 bases removed from V and 3 bases from J, the gap between germline ends came to 13 bases. The length of the CDR3 is 14 residues.

The chain recombines TRBV1 with TRBJ2-1; TRBD2, the table's D call, lacks a check against the DNA. TRBV1 is a pseudogene locus. The CDR3 contains 19 residues. Written as DNA, the CDR3 is TGCACCAGCAGCGGGTATGGGACTCAGGCGGACAGCTCCTACAATGAGCAGTTCTTC. Its translation is CTSSGYGTQADSSYNEQFF.

This chain links TRBV2 with TRBJ2-1; 7 positions agree with TRBD1. CDR1 is SNHLY and CDR2 is FYNNEI in the germline V gene. The CDR3 has 15 residues. The V gene end was trimmed by 2 bases and the J gene end by 1 base; junction bases not matched to a gene: 2. The CDR3 region has the DNA TGTGCCAGCAGTGAATGGGACAGATCCTACAATGAGCAGTTCTTC. Translating gives CASSEWDRSYNEQFF.

This clonotype has just a few counts. The chain is built from TRBV7-9 and TRBJ1-1; possible D gene TRBD1, 6 bases. This CDR3 is built from 14 residues. V shed 5 bases and J shed 4 bases, with 14 bases lying between them. Looked up from germline, CDR1 is SEHNR and CDR2 is FQNEAQ (reference sequence). CDR3 protein: CASSPYREATEAFF. DNA of the CDR3: TGTGCCAGCAGCCCATACAGGGAAGCCACTGAAGCTTTCTTT. Filled out from reference TRBV7-9 and TRBJ1-1, the complete variable domain reads DTGVSQNPRHKITKRGQNVTFRCDPISEHNRLYWYRQTLGQGPEFLTYFQNEAQLEKSRLLSDRFSAERPKGSFSTLEIQRTEQGDSAMYLCASSPYREATEAFFGQGTRLTVV.

The chain employs TRBV4-2 and TRBJ2-1, with 8 bases aligning to TRBD2. CDR3 size: 13 residues. J gave up 7 bases and V 8 bases, and 7 bases lay outside the gene matches. Looked up from germline, CDR1 is LGHNA and CDR2 is YNFKEQ. CDR3 nucleotide sequence: TGTGCCAGCTCTGAGACTAGCGTTAATGAGCAGTTCTTC. Amino acids: CASSETSVNEQFF.

The chain carries TRBV12-5 and TRBJ2-7, with 9 bases lining up with TRBD1. J lost 5 bases, V lost 2 bases, and 13 bases had no gene match. The CDR3 is 17 residues long. Germline V gene data show CDR1 as LGHNT and CDR2 as FRNRAP. Here the CDR3 reads CASGLRKDRGRGNEQYF. CDR3 bases: TGTGCTAGTGGTTTGCGCAAGGACAGGGGTAGGGGGAACGAGCAGTACTTC.

The chain joins TRBV12-3 or TRBV12-4 to TRBJ2-2; no reliable D call. CDR3 length: 13 residues. Trimming cost V 5 bases and J 7 bases, with 11 bases left between them. The CDR3 DNA is TGTGCCAGCAGTCCCTCATTACTCGGGGAGCTGTTTTTT. This sequence encodes CASSPSLLGELFF.

This clonotype came up a few times. The chain carries TRBV12-3 or TRBV12-4 and TRBJ1-4; tentative D call: TRBD1 (5 bases). Trimming cost V 6 bases and J 8 bases, with 19 bases left between them. The CDR3 contains 15 residues. The CDR3 protein is CASRPGTNEGEKLFF. CDR3 DNA: TGTGCCAGCAGACCCGGGACGAACGAGGGGGAAAAACTGTTTTTT.

The table lists this clonotype with a few counts. The genes are TRBV11-2 and TRBJ2-5; D may be TRBD1 (5 bases). The CDR3 extends over 15 amino acids. The germline V gene has CDR1 SGHAT and CDR2 FQNNGV. Trimming took 4 bases from V and 2 from J, leaving 14 bases between them. The CDR3 protein is CASSSETDSQETQYF. The CDR3 bases are TGTGCCAGCAGCTCCGAGACAGACTCACAAGAGACCCAGTACTTC.